These 20 T cell receptor beta chains came from one sample sequenced in a study of CD8 T cells in Susac syndrome. Random hexamers served to reverse transcribe about 0.5 to 1 ug RNA. TCRdb itself ran the immunoSEQ multiplex PCR reads through MiXCR, one entry per CDR3 protein. The sample includes about 430,000 distinct CDR3 sequences, approximately 85% of them seen just once. The sample taken for sequencing was CD8+ T cells from PBMCs. These TCRs come from a human donor with multiple sclerosis.

CDR3 protein: CASSDPLAGNEQFF. As DNA, the CDR3 is TGTGCCAGCAGTGATCCCCTAGCTGGCAATGAGCAGTTCTTC. The gene calls are TRBV6-1 and TRBJ2-1, with a tentative D call TRBD2 (5 bases). V gave up 3 bases and J gave up 6 bases, with 12 bases separating them. Germline V gene data show CDR1 as MNHNS and CDR2 as SASEGT. This CDR3 is 14 amino acids long.

The chain uses TRBV9 and TRBJ1-1, with D unclear. The length of the CDR3 is 15 residues. Trimming cost V 0 bases and J 0 bases, with 9 bases left between them. Germline CDR1 reads SGDLS; CDR2 reads YYNGEE. CDR3 loop: CASSVVSSMNTEAFF. CDR3 coding DNA: TGTGCCAGCAGCGTAGTCAGTTCCATGAACACTGAAGCTTTCTTT.

The genes are TRBV11-2 and TRBJ2-3; 7 nucleotides align to TRBD1. The CDR3 length is 15 residues. Trimming removed 3 bases from V and 4 bases from J; junction bases left unmatched: 7. From germline, CDR1 is SGHAT and CDR2 FQNNGV. This CDR3 reads CASSFPQGVSDTQYF. CDR3 bases: TGTGCCAGCAGCTTTCCCCAGGGGGTTTCAGATACGCAGTATTTT.

The rearrangement links TRBV15 to TRBJ1-1; D gene ambiguous. The CDR3 is 12 amino acids. V lost 3 bases and J lost 13, with 15 bases in between. Germline CDR1 is LNHNV and CDR2 is YYDKDF (reference sequence). CDR3 DNA: TGTGCCACCAGCAGGGCGGATCGCGAGGTTTTCTTT. Translating it yields CATSRADREVFF.

V usage is TRBV3-1 and J usage is TRBJ2-2; 8 bases are a match to TRBD2. CDR3 length equals 15 residues. V was pared by 6 bases and J by 0 bases, with 3 bases of the junction left unmatched. Germline V gives CDR1 LGHDT, CDR2 YNNKEL (reference sequence). The CDR3 here is CASRSGRSNTGELFF. CDR3 coding DNA: TGTGCCAGCAGAAGCGGGAGATCGAACACCGGGGAGCTGTTTTTT.

The CDR3 loop reads CSASFRVTYNEQFF. The CDR3 DNA sequence: TGCAGTGCTAGTTTCAGGGTAACCTACAATGAGCAGTTCTTC. The chain links TRBV20-1 to TRBJ2-1; possibly TRBD1 for D (5 bases). There are 14 residues in the CDR3. The germline gives CDR1 DFQATT, CDR2 SNEGSKA (reference sequence). V lost 3 bases and J lost 2, with 11 bases in between.

V gene TRBV19 combines with J gene TRBJ2-1; D possibly uses TRBD1 or TRBD2 (5 bases each). CDR1 LNHDA and CDR2 SQIVND come from the germline V gene (reference sequence). Between the trimmed V and J ends, which lost 7 bases and 2 bases, there was a span of 18 bases. The CDR3 runs to 16 residues. The CDR3 reads CASMPGVGAPYNEQFF. CDR3 sequence (DNA): TGTGCCAGTATGCCCGGGGTCGGGGCCCCCTACAATGAGCAGTTCTTC.

This chain joins TRBV28 and TRBJ2-7, with D perhaps matching TRBD1 (5 bases). V was trimmed by 10 bases and J by 3 bases, leaving 19 bases between them. The CDR3 loop spans 14 amino acids. Germline CDR1 and CDR2: MDHEN and SYDVKM. CDR3 sequence: CATLDMQPLYEQYF. DNA of the CDR3: TGTGCCACTCTGGACATGCAGCCCCTCTACGAGCAGTACTTC.

The rearrangement uses TRBV3-1 and TRBJ2-1; D uncertain. CDR1 is LGHDT, CDR2 YNNKEL, per germline (reference sequence). Trimming shortened V by 1 base and J by 3 bases, and 4 bases separated the two germline ends. The CDR3 consists of 13 residues. CDR3 DNA sequence: TGTGCCAGCAGCCAAGGGTACTACAATGAGCAGTTCTTC. The encoded protein is CASSQGYYNEQFF.

This clonotype showed up just once. The chain uses TRBV20-1 and TRBJ2-1; TRBD2 agrees at 14 bases. This CDR3 contains 14 residues. J was trimmed by 9 bases and V by 1 base; bases with no gene match: 2. Per the germline V gene, CDR1 is DFQATT and CDR2 is SNEGSKA (reference sequence). The CDR3 DNA is TGCAGTGCTAGAGTCGGACTAGCGGGGGGTGAGCAGTTCTTC. As protein: CSARVGLAGGEQFF.

This rearrangement joins TRBV4-1 to TRBJ2-1; D not certain. Germline V gene lookup returns CDR1 MGHRA and CDR2 YSYEKL. V lost 5 bases, J lost 6 bases, and 8 bases lay in between. The CDR3 loop spans 12 amino acids. The CDR3 DNA is TGCGCCAGCAGCAACCCCTTCAATGAGCAGTTCTTC. Translation: CASSNPFNEQFF.

The chain combines TRBV7-3 with TRBJ2-7; 9 positions match TRBD1. Germline V CDR1 and CDR2: SGHTA, FQGTGA. The ends lost 4 bases at V and 6 bases at J; junction bases unmatched: 4. This CDR3 comprises 13 residues. Here the CDR3 reads CASSWGQGFEQYF. DNA of the CDR3: TGTGCCAGCAGCTGGGGACAGGGCTTCGAGCAGTACTTC.

This rearrangement joins TRBV6-1 to TRBJ2-1, with a weak D call TRBD1 (6 bases). The CDR3 length is 16 residues. The ends were cut back, 6 bases at V and 8 bases at J, with 23 bases in the middle. CDR1 is MNHNS, CDR2 SASEGT, per germline. The chain's CDR3 is CASSSPYMDSVDEQFF. The CDR3 coding sequence is TGTGCCAGCAGCTCCCCCTATATGGACAGTGTCGATGAGCAGTTCTTC.

The chain joins TRBV30 to TRBJ2-1; D gene unclear. The CDR3 runs 14 residues. CDR1 and CDR2 from the germline V gene are GTSNPN and SVGIG (reference sequence). Trimming shortened V by 4 bases and J by 9 bases, and 19 bases separated the two germline ends. DNA for the CDR3: TGTGCCTGGACCCAAGCTACACTTAATGGTGAGCAGTTCTTC. Translated, it gives CAWTQATLNGEQFF.

The chain has TRBV6-1 and TRBJ1-5; D remains unclear. The ends were cut back, 5 bases at V and 6 bases at J, with 8 bases in the middle. The length of the CDR3 is 12 residues. Germline V lookup: CDR1 MNHNS, CDR2 SASEGT. CDR3 coding DNA: TGTGCCAGCAGTCACCGGGCTCAGCCCCAGCATTTT. Its translation: CASSHRAQPQHF.

The chain employs TRBV4-1 and TRBJ2-1; 14 bases line up with TRBD2. Germline V gene data show CDR1 as MGHRA and CDR2 as YSYEKL. Trimming cost V 0 bases and J 2 bases; bases outside gene matches: 3. The CDR3 consists of 18 residues. The CDR3 sequence is CASSQEGTSGGPYNEQFF. CDR3 nucleotide sequence: TGCGCCAGCAGCCAAGAAGGGACTAGCGGGGGACCCTACAATGAGCAGTTCTTC.

V usage is TRBV12-3 or TRBV12-4 and J usage is TRBJ2-5, with 7 positions matching TRBD1. CDR3 length equals 14 residues. J was trimmed by 4 bases and V by 3 bases; bases with no gene match: 5. The CDR3 nucleotides read TGTGCCAGCAGTTTTGGGACAGCCGTAGAGACCCAGTACTTC. Protein product: CASSFGTAVETQYF.

The chain joins TRBV15 to TRBJ1-6; maybe TRBD1 (5 bases). Trimming took 2 bases from V and 0 from J, leaving 11 bases between them. The CDR3 totals 17 residues. Germline V gene sequence: CDR1 LNHNV, CDR2 YYDKDF (reference sequence). The CDR3 sequence is CATSRFRDGSYNSPLHF. The DNA for the CDR3 is TGTGCCACCAGCAGATTCCGGGACGGCTCCTATAATTCACCCCTCCACTTT. The full variable domain, with the rest looked up from reference TRBV15 and TRBJ1-6, is DAMVIQNPRYQVTQFGKPVTLSCSQTLNHNVMYWYQQKSSQAPKLLFHYYDKDFNNEADTPDNFQSRRPNTSFCFLDIRSPGLGDTAMYLCATSRFRDGSYNSPLHFGNGTRLTVT.

The chain uses TRBV29-1 and TRBJ1-1, with 8 bases identical to TRBD1. Germline V gives CDR1 SQVTM, CDR2 ANQGSEA. CDR3 length: 12 amino acids. The ends lost 6 bases at V and 10 bases at J; junction bases unmatched: 10. This chain's CDR3 is CSVDSGGFGAFF. In DNA, the CDR3 is TGCAGCGTGGATTCAGGGGGCTTTGGAGCTTTCTTT.

The V gene is TRBV19, the J gene TRBJ2-7; the match to TRBD2 covers 7 bases. The CDR3 is 14 residues long. CDR1 is LNHDA, CDR2 SQIVND, per germline (reference sequence). The trim removed 5 bases at V and 6 bases at J, leaving 10 bases unmatched. The CDR3 DNA reads TGTGCCAGTAGTCCCGGGACTACCCCCGGCGAGCAGTACTTC. Encoded protein: CASSPGTTPGEQYF.